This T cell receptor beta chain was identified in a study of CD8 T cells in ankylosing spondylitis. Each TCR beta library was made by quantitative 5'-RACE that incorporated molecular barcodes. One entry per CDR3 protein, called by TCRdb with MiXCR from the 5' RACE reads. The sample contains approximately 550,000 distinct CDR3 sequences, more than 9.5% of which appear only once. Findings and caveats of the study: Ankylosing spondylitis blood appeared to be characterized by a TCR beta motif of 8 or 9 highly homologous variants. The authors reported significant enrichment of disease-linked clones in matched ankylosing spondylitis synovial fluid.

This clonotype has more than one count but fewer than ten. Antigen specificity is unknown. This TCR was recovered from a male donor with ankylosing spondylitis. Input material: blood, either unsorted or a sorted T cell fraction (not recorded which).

The CDR3 loop reads CASSPIFSEQYV. The DNA for the CDR3 is TGTGCCAGCAGCCCTATATTTTCCGAGCAGTACGTC. The genes are TRBV13 and TRBJ2-7; no clear D gene. This CDR3 is built from 12 residues. Germline CDR1 and CDR2: PRHDT and FYEKMQ (reference sequence). Deletions cut 5 bases from V and 6 bases from J, with 11 bases between.